These T cell receptor beta chains were read from a single sample in a study of monozygotic twins with inflammatory bowel disease. TCRdb re-called the 5' RACE reads and catalogs CDR3 proteins one per entry, DNA excluded. The sample holds roughly 100,000 distinct CDR3 sequences. The sequenced material came from blood. Every receptor here comes from a human donor with ulcerative colitis or Crohn's disease, or a healthy co-twin of an affected twin (not recorded which). Both conserved end residues are part of each CDR3.

15,TRBJ2-1,TRBV30,CAWSVRGLPNNEQFF
16,TRBJ2-2,TRBV28,CASSTRTSRGSGELFF
19,TRBJ2-7,TRBV11-1,CASSLPILNTAGETYEQYF
12,TRBJ2-7,TRBV12-3/TRBV12-4,CASSDYLYEQYF
13,TRBJ2-5,TRBV29-1,CSVPYKGRETQYF
14,TRBJ1-1,TRBV30,CAWKTRQRQTEAFF
18,TRBJ2-2,TRBV4-2,CASSQAFMWQGNTGELFF
14,TRBJ2-1,TRBV27,CASSSSGRAHEQFF
13,TRBJ1-2,TRBV7-9,CASSLTGGLGYTF
15,TRBJ2-7,TRBV6-5,CASSYSIYLPYEQYF
15,TRBJ2-7,TRBV10-3,CAISEGFEQSYEQYF
14,TRBJ2-7,TRBV5-1,CASSLRAGPYEQYF
13,TRBJ2-7,TRBV28,CASSAGTVYEQYF
14,TRBJ2-1,TRBV6-2/TRBV6-3,CASGQRGGIDEQFF
16,TRBJ2-2,TRBV7-8,CASSLYQAGRTGELFF
15,TRBJ1-1,TRBV5-1,CASSNLQGVNTEAFF
13,TRBJ2-3,TRBV30,CARTSGSLDTQYF
14,TRBJ2-5,TRBV7-9,CASSKGTEQETQYF
14,TRBJ2-3,TRBV19,CASSISGGADTQYF
15,TRBJ2-3,TRBV18,CASSRNREGTDTQYF
11,TRBJ2-3,TRBV29-1,CSVEARDTQYF
14,TRBJ2-3,TRBV27,CASSWGRETDTQYF
14,TRBJ2-7,TRBV4-3,CASSQGPPSYEQYF
14,TRBJ2-1,TRBV20-1,CSASFPGTVNEQFF
13,TRBJ2-3,TRBV6-6,CASSYSGRDTQYF
16,TRBJ2-1,TRBV24-1,CATRITLAKTDNEQFF
13,TRBJ1-1,TRBV4-3,CASSQDRPGRAFF
17,TRBJ2-6,TRBV11-2,CASSLVISSGGANVLTF
17,TRBJ2-1,TRBV12-3/TRBV12-4,CASSPSKHRGAYNEQFF
15,TRBJ2-7,TRBV7-2,CASSLGALAGREQYF
15,TRBJ2-1,TRBV7-3,CASSLSRDFNNEQFF
13,TRBJ1-1,TRBV7-2,CASSSGGLTEAFF
13,TRBJ2-7,TRBV6-5,CASSTILSYEQYF
16,TRBJ1-2,TRBV28,CASRATGTGLSGGYTF
14,TRBJ1-1,TRBV5-1,CASSLQPSNTEAFF
14,TRBJ2-1,TRBV20-1,CSASPGPSPNEQFF
15,TRBJ1-6,TRBV20-1,CSASTGDSYNSPLHF
16,TRBJ2-7,TRBV4-2,CASSQVAGGFGDEQYF
13,TRBJ1-5,TRBV2,CASSQGREKPQHF
15,TRBJ1-4,TRBV7-2,CASSLGGAGNEKLFF
15,TRBJ2-2,TRBV5-1,CASSPDRASTGELFF
14,TRBJ2-2,TRBV27,CASSWLRGTGELFF
14,TRBJ2-7,TRBV5-1,CASSQREGIHEQYF
11,TRBJ2-7,TRBV28,CASSFFEEQYF
15,TRBJ2-1,TRBV6-5,CASSYSSGAHNEQFF
12,TRBJ1-5,TRBV6-2/TRBV6-3,CASRLQRMPQHF
17,TRBJ2-5,TRBV7-6,CASSLAQRDSQGETQYF
12,TRBJ2-7,TRBV12-3/TRBV12-4,CASRPGSLEQYF
14,TRBJ2-5,TRBV4-3,CASSPHTPQETQYF